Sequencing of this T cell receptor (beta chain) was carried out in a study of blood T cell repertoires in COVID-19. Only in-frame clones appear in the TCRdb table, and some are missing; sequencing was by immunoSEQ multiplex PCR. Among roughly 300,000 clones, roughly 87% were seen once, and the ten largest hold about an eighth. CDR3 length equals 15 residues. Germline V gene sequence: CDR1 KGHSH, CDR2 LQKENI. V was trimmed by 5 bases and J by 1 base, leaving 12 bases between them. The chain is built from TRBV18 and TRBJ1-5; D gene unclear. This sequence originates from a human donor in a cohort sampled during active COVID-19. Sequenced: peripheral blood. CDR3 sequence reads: CASSVSDRSNQPQHF. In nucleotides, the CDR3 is TGTGCCAGCTCAGTTAGCGACCGGAGCAATCAGCCCCAGCATTTT.